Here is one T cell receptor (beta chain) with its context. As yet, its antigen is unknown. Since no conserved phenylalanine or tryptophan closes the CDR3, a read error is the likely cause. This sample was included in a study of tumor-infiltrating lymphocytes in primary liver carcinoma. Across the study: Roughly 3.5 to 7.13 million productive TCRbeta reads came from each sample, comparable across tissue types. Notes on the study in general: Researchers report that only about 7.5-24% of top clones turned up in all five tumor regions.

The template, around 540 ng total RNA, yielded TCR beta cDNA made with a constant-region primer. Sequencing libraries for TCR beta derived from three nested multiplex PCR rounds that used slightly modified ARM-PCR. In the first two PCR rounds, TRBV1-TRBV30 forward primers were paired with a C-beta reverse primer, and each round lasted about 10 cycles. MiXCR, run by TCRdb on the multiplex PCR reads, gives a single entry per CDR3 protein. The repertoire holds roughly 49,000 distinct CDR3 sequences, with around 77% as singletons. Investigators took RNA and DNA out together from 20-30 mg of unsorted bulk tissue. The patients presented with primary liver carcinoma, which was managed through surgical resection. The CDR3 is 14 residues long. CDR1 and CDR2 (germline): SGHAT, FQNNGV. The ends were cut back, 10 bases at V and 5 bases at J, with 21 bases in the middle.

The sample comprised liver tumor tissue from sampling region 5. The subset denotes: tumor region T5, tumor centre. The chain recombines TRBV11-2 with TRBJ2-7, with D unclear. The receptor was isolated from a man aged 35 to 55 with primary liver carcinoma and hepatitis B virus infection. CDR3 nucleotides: TGTGCCAATAGCTTAGCTCAGGTCGTCCACGAGCAGTACTTA. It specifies CANSLAQVVHEQYL.